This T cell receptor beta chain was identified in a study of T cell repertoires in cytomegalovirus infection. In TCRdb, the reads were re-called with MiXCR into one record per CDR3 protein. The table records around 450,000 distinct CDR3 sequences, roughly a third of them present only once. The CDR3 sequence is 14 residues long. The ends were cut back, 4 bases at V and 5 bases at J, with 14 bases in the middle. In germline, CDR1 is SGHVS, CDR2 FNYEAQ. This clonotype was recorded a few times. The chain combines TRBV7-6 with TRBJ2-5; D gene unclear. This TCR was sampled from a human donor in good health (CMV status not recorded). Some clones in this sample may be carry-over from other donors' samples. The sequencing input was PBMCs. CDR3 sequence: CASSWLGEEETQYF. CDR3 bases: TGTGCCAGCAGCTGGCTTGGAGAGGAGGAGACCCAGTACTTC. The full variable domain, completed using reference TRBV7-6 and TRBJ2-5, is GAGVSQSPRYKVTKRGQDVALRCDPISGHVSLYWYRQALGQGPEFLTYFNYEAQQDKSGLPNDRFSAERPEGSISTLTIQRTEQRDSAMYRCASSWLGEEETQYFGPGTRLLVL.